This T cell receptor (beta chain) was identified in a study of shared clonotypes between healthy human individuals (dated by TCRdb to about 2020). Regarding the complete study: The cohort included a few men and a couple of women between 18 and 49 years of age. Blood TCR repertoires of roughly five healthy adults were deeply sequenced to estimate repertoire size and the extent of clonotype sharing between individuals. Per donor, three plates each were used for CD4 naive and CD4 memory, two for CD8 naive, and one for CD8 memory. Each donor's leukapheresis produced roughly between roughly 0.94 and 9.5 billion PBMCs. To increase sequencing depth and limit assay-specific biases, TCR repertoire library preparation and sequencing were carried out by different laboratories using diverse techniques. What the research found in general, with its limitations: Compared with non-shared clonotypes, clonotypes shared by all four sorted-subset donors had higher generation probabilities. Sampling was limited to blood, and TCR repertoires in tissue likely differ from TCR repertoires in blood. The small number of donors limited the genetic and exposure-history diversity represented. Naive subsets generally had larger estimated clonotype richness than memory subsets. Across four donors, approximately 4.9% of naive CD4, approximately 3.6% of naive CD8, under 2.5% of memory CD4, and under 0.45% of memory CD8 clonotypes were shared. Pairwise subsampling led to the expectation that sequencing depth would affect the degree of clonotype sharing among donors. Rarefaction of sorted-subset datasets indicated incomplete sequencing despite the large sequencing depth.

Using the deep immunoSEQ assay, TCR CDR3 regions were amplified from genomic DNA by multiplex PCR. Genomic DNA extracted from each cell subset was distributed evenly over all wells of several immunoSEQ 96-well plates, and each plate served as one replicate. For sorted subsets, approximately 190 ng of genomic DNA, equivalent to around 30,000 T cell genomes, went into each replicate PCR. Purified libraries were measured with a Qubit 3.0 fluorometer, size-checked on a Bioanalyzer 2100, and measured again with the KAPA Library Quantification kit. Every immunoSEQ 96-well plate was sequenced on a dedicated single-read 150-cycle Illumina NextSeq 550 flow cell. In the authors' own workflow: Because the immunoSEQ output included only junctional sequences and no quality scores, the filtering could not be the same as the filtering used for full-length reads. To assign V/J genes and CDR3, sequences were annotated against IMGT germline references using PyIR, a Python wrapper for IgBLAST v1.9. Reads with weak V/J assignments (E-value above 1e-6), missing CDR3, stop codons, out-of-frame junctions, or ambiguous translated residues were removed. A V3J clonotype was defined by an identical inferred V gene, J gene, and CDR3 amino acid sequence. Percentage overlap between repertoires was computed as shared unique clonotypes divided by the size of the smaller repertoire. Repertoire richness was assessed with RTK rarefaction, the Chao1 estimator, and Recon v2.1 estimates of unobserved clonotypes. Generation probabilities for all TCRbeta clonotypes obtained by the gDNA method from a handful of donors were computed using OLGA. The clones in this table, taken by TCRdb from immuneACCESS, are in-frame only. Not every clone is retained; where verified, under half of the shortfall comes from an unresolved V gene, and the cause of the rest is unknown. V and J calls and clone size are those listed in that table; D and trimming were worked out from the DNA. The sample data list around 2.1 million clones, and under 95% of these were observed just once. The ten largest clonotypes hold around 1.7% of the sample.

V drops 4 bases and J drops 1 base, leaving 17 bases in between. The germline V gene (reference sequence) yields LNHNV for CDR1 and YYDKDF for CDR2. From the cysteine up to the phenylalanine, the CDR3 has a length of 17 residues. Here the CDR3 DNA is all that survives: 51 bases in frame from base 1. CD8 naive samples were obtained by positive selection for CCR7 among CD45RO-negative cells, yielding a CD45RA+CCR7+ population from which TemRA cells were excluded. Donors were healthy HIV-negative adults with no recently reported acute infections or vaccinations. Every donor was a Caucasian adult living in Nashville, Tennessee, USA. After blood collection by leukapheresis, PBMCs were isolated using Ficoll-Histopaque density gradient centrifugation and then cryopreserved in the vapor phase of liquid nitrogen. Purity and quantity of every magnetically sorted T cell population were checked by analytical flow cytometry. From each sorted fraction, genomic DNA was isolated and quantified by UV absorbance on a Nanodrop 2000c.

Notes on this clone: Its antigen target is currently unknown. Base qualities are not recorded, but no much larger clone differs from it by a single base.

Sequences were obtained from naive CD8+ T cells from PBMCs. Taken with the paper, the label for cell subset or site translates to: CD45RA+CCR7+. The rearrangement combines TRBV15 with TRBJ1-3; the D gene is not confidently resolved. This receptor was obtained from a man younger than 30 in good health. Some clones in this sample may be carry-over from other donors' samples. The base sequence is TGTGCCACCAGCACGAGGGAAGGTGAACCTTCTGGAAACACCATATATTTT. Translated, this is CATSTREGEPSGNTIYF.